The present entry profiles one T cell receptor beta chain with its context. Its specificity is not known. Sequencing used immunoSEQ multiplex PCR; TCRdb keeps in-frame clones, though not all of them. The sample records around 1,800 clones, 35% to 50% being singletons. The data are from a study of T cells in localized non-small cell lung cancer. Notes on the study in general: Overall survival was longer when the density of T cells in the blood was higher. Out of the top 100 tumor clones, a median around 56 were seen in adjacent lung. Sequence data derive from only one tumor region, so heterogeneity remains possible.

Trimming took off 3 bases at V and 5 bases at J, with 14 bases between the two ends. Germline CDR1 and CDR2: GTSNPN and SVGIG (reference sequence). The CDR3 sequence is 13 residues long. The chain carries TRBV30 and TRBJ2-7; D perhaps matches TRBD1 (5 bases). Material: lung tumor tissue, obtained before any cancer treatment. The TCR was taken from a woman aged 35 to 70 with stage I lung adenocarcinoma. The CDR3: CAWRTTAINEQYF. The DNA of the CDR3 is TGTGCCTGGAGAACGACAGCGATAAACGAGCAGTACTTC.